This TCR beta chain was recovered during a study of spatial heterogeneity in lung cancer. Stated time point: sample taken at primary tumor resection. Unsorted whole RNA samples from tumor, nontumor lung or frozen PBMC were sequenced. Individual TCR cDNA molecules each bore their own unique molecular identifier. TCRdb ran MiXCR on the 5' RACE reads and lists one entry per CDR3 protein. Of roughly 70,000 distinct CDR3 sequences in the sample, 13% were seen once. V was clipped by 9 bases and J by 2 bases, with 11 bases between them. CDR3 length: 14 residues. Germline assignment: CDR1 ENHRY and CDR2 SYGVKD.

The sample consisted of PBMCs, taken at surgery. This sequence joins TRBV10-3 and TRBJ2-6; perhaps TRBD1 as D (6 bases). This TCR came from a male donor with early-stage non-small cell lung cancer. The CDR3: CAIKGDPGANVLTF. CDR3 in DNA: TGTGCCATAAAGGGGGACCCTGGGGCCAACGTCCTGACTTTC.